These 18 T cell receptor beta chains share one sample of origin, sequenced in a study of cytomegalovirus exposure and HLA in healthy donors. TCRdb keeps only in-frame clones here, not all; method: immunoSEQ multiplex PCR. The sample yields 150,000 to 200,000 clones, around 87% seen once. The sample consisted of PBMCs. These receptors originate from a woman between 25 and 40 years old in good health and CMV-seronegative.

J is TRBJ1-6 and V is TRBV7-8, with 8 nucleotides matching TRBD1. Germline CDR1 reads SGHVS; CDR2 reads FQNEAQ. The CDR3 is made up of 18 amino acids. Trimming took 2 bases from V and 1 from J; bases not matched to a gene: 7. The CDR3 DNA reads TGTGCCAGCAGCTTACGCGGACAGGGTTTATCCTATAATTCACCCCTCCACTTT. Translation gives CASSLRGQGLSYNSPLHF.

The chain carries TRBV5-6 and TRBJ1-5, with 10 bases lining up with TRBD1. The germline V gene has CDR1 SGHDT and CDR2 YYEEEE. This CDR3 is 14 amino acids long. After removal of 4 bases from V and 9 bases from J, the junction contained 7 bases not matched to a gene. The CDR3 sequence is CASSLGQGSSPQHF. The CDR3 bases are TGTGCCAGCAGCCTGGGACAGGGGAGTTCGCCCCAGCATTTT.

The DNA for the CDR3 is TGTGCCAGCAGCGTAATTAGCGGATATACGCAGTATTTT. It translates to CASSVISGYTQYF. The rearrangement uses TRBV9 and TRBJ2-3; tentative D call: TRBD2 (6 bases). From germline, CDR1 is SGDLS and CDR2 YYNGEE. CDR3 length: 13 residues. With 1 base removed from V and 7 bases from J, the gap between germline ends came to 10 bases.

The CDR3 spells CASSQEQGLAGGNTQYF. The CDR3 region has the DNA TGCGCCAGCAGCCAAGAGCAAGGACTAGCGGGGGGGAATACGCAGTATTTT. This chain joins TRBV4-1 and TRBJ2-3, with TRBD2 matching 15 bases. The junction had 5 bases not matched to a gene; V was cut back by 0 bases and J by 7 bases. The germline CDR1 and CDR2 sequences are MGHRA and YSYEKL. The CDR3 is 17 residues long.

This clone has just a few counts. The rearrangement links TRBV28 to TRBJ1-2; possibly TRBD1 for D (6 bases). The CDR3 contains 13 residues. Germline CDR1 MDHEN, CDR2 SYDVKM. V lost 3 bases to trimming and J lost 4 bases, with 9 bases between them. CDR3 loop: CASSLGAVYGYTF. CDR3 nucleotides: TGTGCCAGCAGTTTGGGGGCGGTCTATGGCTACACCTTC.

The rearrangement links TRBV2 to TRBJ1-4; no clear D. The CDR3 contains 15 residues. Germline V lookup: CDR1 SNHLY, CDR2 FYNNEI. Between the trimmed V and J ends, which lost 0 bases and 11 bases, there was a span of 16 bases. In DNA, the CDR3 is TGTGCCAGCAGTGAAGCGCGGGCCCGGCAGTGGAAACTGTTTTTT. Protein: CASSEARARQWKLFF. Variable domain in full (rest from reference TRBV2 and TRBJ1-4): EPEVTQTPSHQVTQMGQEVILRCVPISNHLYFYWYRQILGQKVEFLVSFYNNEISEKSEIFDDQFSVERPDGSNFTLKIRSTKLEDSAMYFCASSEARARQWKLFFGSGTQLSVL.

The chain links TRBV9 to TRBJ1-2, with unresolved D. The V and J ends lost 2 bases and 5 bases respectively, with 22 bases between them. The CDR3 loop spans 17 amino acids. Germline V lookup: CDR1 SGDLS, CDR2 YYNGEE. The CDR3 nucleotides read TGTGCCAGCAGCGTGGGTGTGTGGAGGGCCGACGGGTATGGCTACACCTTC. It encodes CASSVGVWRADGYGYTF.

CDR3 sequence: CASSEARGGTETQYF. In DNA, the CDR3 is TGTGCCAGCAGTGAAGCAAGAGGGGGCACTGAGACCCAGTACTTC. The chain employs TRBV6-1 and TRBJ2-5; 7 bases map to TRBD1. The CDR3 has 15 amino acids. J gave up 5 bases and V 0 bases, and 6 bases lay outside the gene matches. Germline CDR1 MNHNS, CDR2 SASEGT.

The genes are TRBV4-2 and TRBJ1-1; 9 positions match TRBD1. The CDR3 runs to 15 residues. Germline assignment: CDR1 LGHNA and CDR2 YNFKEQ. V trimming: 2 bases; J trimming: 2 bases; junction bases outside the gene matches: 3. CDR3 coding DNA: TGTGCCAGCAGCCAACCGGGACAGGGAAACACTGAAGCTTTCTTT. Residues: CASSQPGQGNTEAFF.

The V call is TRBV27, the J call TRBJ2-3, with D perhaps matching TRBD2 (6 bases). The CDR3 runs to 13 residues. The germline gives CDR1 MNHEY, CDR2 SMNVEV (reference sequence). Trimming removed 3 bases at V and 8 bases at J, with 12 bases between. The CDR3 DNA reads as TGTGCCAGCAGTTTCGGCCCGGGAGTTACGCAGTATTTT. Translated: CASSFGPGVTQYF.

CDR3 sequence reads: CASSQEGLANREQYF. CDR3 sequence (DNA): TGCGCCAGCAGCCAAGAGGGGCTAGCGAATCGGGAGCAGTACTTC. This chain links TRBV4-1 with TRBJ2-7; TRBD2 is a possible D gene (6 bases). The V end lost 0 bases, the J end lost 7 bases, and 16 bases lay between the germline ends. The CDR3 has 15 amino acids. Per germline, CDR1 MGHRA and CDR2 YSYEKL.

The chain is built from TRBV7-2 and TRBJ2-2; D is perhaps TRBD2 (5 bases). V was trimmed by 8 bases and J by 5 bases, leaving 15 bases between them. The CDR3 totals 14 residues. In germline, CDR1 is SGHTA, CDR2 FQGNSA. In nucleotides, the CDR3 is TGTGCCAGCCGTCGGGGTTGGTCTACCGGGGAGCTGTTTTTT. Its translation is CASRRGWSTGELFF.

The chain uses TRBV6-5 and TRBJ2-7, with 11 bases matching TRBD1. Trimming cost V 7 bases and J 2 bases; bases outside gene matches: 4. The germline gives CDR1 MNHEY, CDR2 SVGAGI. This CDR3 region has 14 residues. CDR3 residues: CASTQGQGAYEQYF. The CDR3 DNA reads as TGTGCCAGCACCCAGGGACAGGGGGCCTACGAGCAGTACTTC.

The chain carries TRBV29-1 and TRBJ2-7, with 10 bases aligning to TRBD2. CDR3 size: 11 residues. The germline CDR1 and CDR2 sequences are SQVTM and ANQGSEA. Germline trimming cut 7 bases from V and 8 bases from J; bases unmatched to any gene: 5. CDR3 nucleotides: TGCAGCGCCTTAGCGGGGGGCCAGCAGTACTTC. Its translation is CSALAGGQQYF.

The CDR3 region is CASSLNRERDGYTF. The CDR3 DNA follows: TGTGCCAGTAGCCTAAACAGGGAGAGGGATGGCTACACCTTC. The chain has TRBV19 and TRBJ1-2, with D tentatively TRBD1 (6 bases). CDR3 length: 14 amino acids. In germline, CDR1 is LNHDA, CDR2 SQIVND (reference sequence). V lost 6 bases and J 6 bases, leaving 17 bases between the germline ends.

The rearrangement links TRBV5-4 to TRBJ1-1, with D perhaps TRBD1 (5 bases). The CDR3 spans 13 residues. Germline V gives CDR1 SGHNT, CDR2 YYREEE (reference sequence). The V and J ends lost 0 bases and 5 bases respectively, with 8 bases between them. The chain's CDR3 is CASSLGGRTEAFF. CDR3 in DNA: TGTGCCAGCAGCTTGGGGGGGAGGACTGAAGCTTTCTTT. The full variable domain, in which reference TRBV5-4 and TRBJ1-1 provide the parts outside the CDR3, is ETGVTQSPTHLIKTRGQQVTLRCSSQSGHNTVSWYQQALGQGPQFIFQYYREEENGRGNFPPRFSGLQFPNYSSELNVNALELDDSALYLCASSLGGRTEAFFGQGTRLTVV.

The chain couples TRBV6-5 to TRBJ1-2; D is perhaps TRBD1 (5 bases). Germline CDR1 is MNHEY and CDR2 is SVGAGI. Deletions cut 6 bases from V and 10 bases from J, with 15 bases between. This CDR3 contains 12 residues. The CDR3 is CASSTSKGIYTF. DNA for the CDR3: TGTGCCAGCAGCACCTCGAAGGGGATCTACACCTTC.

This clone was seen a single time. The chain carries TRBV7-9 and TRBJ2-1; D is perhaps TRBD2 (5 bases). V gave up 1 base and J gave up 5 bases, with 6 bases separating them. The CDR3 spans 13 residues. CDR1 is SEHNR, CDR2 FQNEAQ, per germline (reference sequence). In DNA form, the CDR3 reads TGTGCCAGCAGCTTAGTAGCGAACAATGAGCAGTTCTTC. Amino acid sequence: CASSLVANNEQFF.